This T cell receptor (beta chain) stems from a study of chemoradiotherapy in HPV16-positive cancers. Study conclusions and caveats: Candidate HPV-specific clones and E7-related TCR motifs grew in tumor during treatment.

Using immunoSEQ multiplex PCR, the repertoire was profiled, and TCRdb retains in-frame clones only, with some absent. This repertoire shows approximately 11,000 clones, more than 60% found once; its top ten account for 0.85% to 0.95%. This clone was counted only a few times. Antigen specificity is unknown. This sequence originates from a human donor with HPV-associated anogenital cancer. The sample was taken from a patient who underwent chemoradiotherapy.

The CDR3 protein is CAWSWAGQVNGYTF. The CDR3, as DNA: TGTGCCTGGAGTTGGGCGGGACAGGTCAATGGCTACACCTTC. This chain joins TRBV30 and TRBJ1-2; 8 nucleotides align to TRBD1. The CDR3 sequence is 14 residues long. V gave up 2 bases and J gave up 6 bases; unmatched junction bases: 8. Germline CDR1 GTSNPN, CDR2 SVGIG (reference sequence). Full variable domain (missing parts from reference TRBV30 and TRBJ1-2): SQTIHQWPATLVQPVGSPLSLECTVEGTSNPNLYWYRQAAGRGLQLLFYSVGIGQISSEVPQNLSASRPQDRQFILSSKKLLLSDSGFYLCAWSWAGQVNGYTFGSGTRLTVV.